This T cell receptor beta chain was profiled in a study of cytotoxic CD8 clonotypes in ibrutinib-treated CLL. The CDR3 loop spans 15 amino acids. V dropped 4 bases and J dropped 4 bases, with 16 bases sitting between them. Germline loops: CDR1 LGHNA, CDR2 YNFKEQ. The data were produced by immunoSEQ multiplex PCR, yet TCRdb's version contains in-frame clones alone and is incomplete. The sample holds fewer than 200,000 clones; about four fifths are singletons and the top ten take about 4.5%. The chain employs TRBV4-2 and TRBJ1-1; D is perhaps TRBD1 (6 bases). The source material was PBMCs, sampled after 24 months of ibrutinib treatment. This clonotype was obtained from a human donor with chronic lymphocytic leukemia. CDR3 coding DNA: TGTGCCAGCAGCCCCGGGTGGGGGCCGAGCACTGAAGCTTTCTTT. Its protein is CASSPGWGPSTEAFF.